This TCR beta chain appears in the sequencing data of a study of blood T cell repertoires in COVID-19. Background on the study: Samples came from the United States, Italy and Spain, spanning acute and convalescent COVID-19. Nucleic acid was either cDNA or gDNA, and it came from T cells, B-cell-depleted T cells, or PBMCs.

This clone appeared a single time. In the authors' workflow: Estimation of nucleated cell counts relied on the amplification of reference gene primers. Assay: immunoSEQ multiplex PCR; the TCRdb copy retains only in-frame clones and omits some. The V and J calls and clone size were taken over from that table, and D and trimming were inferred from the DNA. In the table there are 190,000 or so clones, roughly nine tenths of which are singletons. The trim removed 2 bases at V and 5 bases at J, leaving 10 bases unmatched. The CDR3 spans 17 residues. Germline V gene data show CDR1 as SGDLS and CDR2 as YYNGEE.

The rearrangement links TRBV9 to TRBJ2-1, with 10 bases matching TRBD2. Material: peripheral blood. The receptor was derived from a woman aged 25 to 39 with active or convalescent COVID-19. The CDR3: CASSVPRAGGSNNEQFF. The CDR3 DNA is TGTGCCAGCAGCGTCCCTCGAGCGGGGGGGTCTAACAATGAGCAGTTCTTC.